The 14 T cell receptor beta chains reported below all come from one sample, sequenced in a study of T-cell memory formation after mild COVID-19. TCRdb analysed the 5' RACE reads with MiXCR anew, one entry per CDR3 protein. The data contain tens of thousands of distinct CDR3 sequences, about 14% of them seen just once; the ten biggest clones take up under 45%. The sequenced material came from PBMCs or a T cell subset sorted from them (not recorded which). The receptors derive from a man younger than 35 who had mild COVID-19 (a few samples of this study predate the infection). Cell type and time point are not known.

This clonotype was found once. The chain links TRBV5-5 to TRBJ1-5; perhaps TRBD1 as D (6 bases). Trimming removed 4 bases from V and 7 bases from J, with 12 bases in between. This CDR3 region has 13 residues. CDR1 and CDR2 from the germline V gene are SGHKS and YYEKEE (reference sequence). CDR3 in DNA: TGTGCCAGCAGCCCTAGGGGGGGCCAGCCCCAGCATTTT. This codes for CASSPRGGQPQHF.

The J gene is TRBJ1-6, the V gene TRBV2; 10 nucleotides line up with TRBD1. Germline V gene sequence: CDR1 SNHLY, CDR2 FYNNEI. J was trimmed by 5 bases and V by 9 bases; bases with no gene match: 4. CDR3 length equals 14 residues. CDR3: CASPGTGDNSPLHF. For the CDR3, the DNA is TGTGCCAGTCCCGGGACAGGGGATAATTCACCCCTCCACTTT.

The rearrangement joins TRBV7-9 to TRBJ2-7, with 7 bases matching TRBD1. This CDR3 comprises 15 residues. Germline assignment: CDR1 SEHNR and CDR2 FQNEAQ (reference sequence). Trimming at V came to 6 bases and at J to 2 bases, leaving 10 bases not matched to a gene. The CDR3 nucleotides read TGTGCCAGCAGTGGAGAAACAGGGGCCCCCTACGAGCAGTACGTC. Protein product: CASSGETGAPYEQYV.

The chain is built from TRBV21-1 and TRBJ2-1; the DNA was not used to check the table's D call, TRBD1. TRBV21-1 is classified as a pseudogene. This CDR3 has 18 amino acids. For the CDR3, the DNA is TGTGCCAGCAGCAAAGCCGCAAGGGGTTGGCAGGGTGCATGTGAGCAGTTCTTC. The encoded protein is CASSKAARGWQGACEQFF.

The V call is TRBV10-3, the J call TRBJ1-2, with D possibly TRBD1 on 5 matching bases. V gave up 6 bases and J gave up 6 bases, with 26 bases separating them. The CDR3 loop spans 17 amino acids. Germline CDR1 ENHRY, CDR2 SYGVKD. CDR3 in DNA: TGTGCCATCAGAAACGGCCCGGAGGTTATCGGGGACCATGGCTACACCTTC. It yields the protein CAIRNGPEVIGDHGYTF.

J is TRBJ1-2 and V is TRBV4-3, with D tentatively TRBD1 (5 bases). Germline V gene data show CDR1 as LGHNA and CDR2 as YSLEER. The CDR3 spans 18 residues. The germline V and J ends were trimmed by 1 base and 11 bases, with 29 bases remaining between them. CDR3 DNA sequence: TGCGCCAGCAGCCAAGGTATGGGTGCCTCCGGGACTGCTCCCGGGTACACCTTC. Translating it yields CASSQGMGASGTAPGYTF.

This chain joins TRBV7-9 and TRBJ1-1; weak D call: TRBD1 (5 bases). The V gene lost 5 bases and the J gene lost 1 base, with 11 bases spanning the gap. Germline V gives CDR1 SEHNR, CDR2 FQNEAQ (reference sequence). The CDR3 totals 14 residues. CDR3 amino acids: CASSIRDGNTEAFF. The CDR3 DNA follows: TGTGCCAGCAGCATCCGGGACGGGAACACTGAAGCTTTCTTT.

This clonotype has a handful of counts. The V call is TRBV4-1, the J call TRBJ2-4, with 12 nucleotides matching TRBD2. This CDR3 has 16 amino acids. Germline-derived CDR1 and CDR2 are MGHRA and YSYEKL. The V segment lost 3 bases and the J segment 5 bases; nucleotides outside the gene matches: 5. Written as DNA, the CDR3 is TGCGCCAGCAGCCACCGACTAGCGGGGGAGCAAAACATTCAGTACTTC. Translated, it gives CASSHRLAGEQNIQYF.

This clonotype has a handful of counts. This chain links TRBV7-9 with TRBJ1-4; 7 bases line up with TRBD1. CDR1 SEHNR and CDR2 FQNEAQ come from the germline V gene (reference sequence). V was clipped by 4 bases and J by 8 bases; unmatched bases: 10. The CDR3 has 15 residues. The CDR3 DNA follows: TGTGCCAGCAGCTCGCCCCGGGACAGTGGGGAAAAACTGTTTTTT. Encoded protein: CASSSPRDSGEKLFF.

The rearrangement links TRBV19 to TRBJ2-5; D call uncertain. The CDR3 is made up of 14 amino acids. Per germline, CDR1 LNHDA and CDR2 SQIVND (reference sequence). V was clipped by 0 bases and J by 0 bases, with 5 bases between them. The CDR3 sequence is CASSIDEYQETQYF. CDR3 sequence (DNA): TGTGCCAGTAGTATAGACGAGTACCAAGAGACCCAGTACTTC.

The CDR3 reads CASSQEFVRTTYF. For the CDR3, the DNA is TGTGCCAGCAGCCAAGAGTTCGTCCGGACTACGTATTTT. The J gene is TRBJ2-3, the V gene TRBV4-2; tentative D call: TRBD2 (6 bases). Trimming pared 0 bases from V and 14 bases from J, leaving 15 bases between. There are 13 residues in the CDR3. Germline-derived CDR1 and CDR2 are LGHNA and YNFKEQ.

The sample holds a few counts of this clonotype. The chain joins TRBV20-1 to TRBJ1-1; 8 bases align to TRBD1. This CDR3 has 15 amino acids. Germline assignment: CDR1 DFQATT and CDR2 SNEGSKA (reference sequence). The junction had 11 bases not matched to a gene; V was cut back by 2 bases and J by 6 bases. In DNA, the CDR3 is TGCAGTGCTAGAACCGGGACAGGTTACTCATCTGAAGCTTTCTTT. Amino acid sequence: CSARTGTGYSSEAFF.

This clonotype was recorded many times. The chain is built from TRBV6-5 and TRBJ2-1, with D possibly TRBD1 on 6 matching bases. The CDR3 spans 12 residues. Germline V gene sequence: CDR1 MNHEY, CDR2 SVGAGI. Trimming left V 7 bases short and J 7 bases short, with 11 bases between. The DNA of the CDR3 is TGTGCCAGCACCCAAACAGGGAATGAGCAGTTCTTC. It is translated as CASTQTGNEQFF.

This clonotype was observed a few times. V usage is TRBV29-1 and J usage is TRBJ2-5; TRBD1 agrees at 8 bases. V was pared by 6 bases and J by 5 bases, with 11 bases of the junction left unmatched. Germline-derived CDR1 and CDR2 are SQVTM and ANQGSEA. This CDR3 is 14 amino acids long. The CDR3 sequence: CSVRETGVLETQYF. The DNA for the CDR3 is TGCAGCGTACGTGAGACAGGGGTTTTGGAGACCCAGTACTTC.